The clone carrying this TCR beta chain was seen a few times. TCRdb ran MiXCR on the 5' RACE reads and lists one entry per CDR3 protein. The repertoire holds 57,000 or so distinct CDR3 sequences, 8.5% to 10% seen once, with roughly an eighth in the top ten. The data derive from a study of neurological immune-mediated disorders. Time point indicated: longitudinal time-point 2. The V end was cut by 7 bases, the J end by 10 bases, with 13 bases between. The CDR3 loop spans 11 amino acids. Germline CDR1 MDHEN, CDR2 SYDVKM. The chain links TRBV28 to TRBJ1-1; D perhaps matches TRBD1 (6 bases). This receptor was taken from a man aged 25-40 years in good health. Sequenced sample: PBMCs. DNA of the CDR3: TGTGCCAGCATAGGGGGGAACGGAGCTTTCTTT. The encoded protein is CASIGGNGAFF. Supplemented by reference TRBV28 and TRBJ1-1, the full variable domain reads DVKVTQSSRYLVKRTGEKVFLECVQDMDHENMFWYRQDPGLGLRLIYFSYDVKMKEKGDIPEGYSVSREKKERFSLILESASTNQTSMYLCASIGGNGAFFGQGTRLTVV.